This T cell receptor beta chain came from a study of Graves' ophthalmopathy and Graves' hyperthyroidism (dated by TCRdb to the late 2010s). About the investigation overall: Peripheral blood was collected at initial diagnosis, before any treatment. Following sampling, methimazole starting at 30 mg daily was administered to hyperthyroidism patients, and high-dose intravenous methylprednisolone was administered to ophthalmopathy patients. The independent validation cohort included around 19 hyperthyroidism patients plus 17 patients who later progressed from hyperthyroidism to ophthalmopathy. T-cell repertoires of thyroid tissue and blood were compared in a handful of hyperthyroidism patients. To explore V-J signatures that distinguish ophthalmopathy from hyperthyroidism, a discovery set of 100 patients was enrolled, made up of approximately 45 with ophthalmopathy and roughly 57 with stable hyperthyroidism. In total, approximately 140 blood samples were TCR-sequenced: approximately 40 ophthalmopathy, under 85 hyperthyroidism and some 17 hyperthyroidism-to-ophthalmopathy patients. To tell Graves' ophthalmopathy apart from Graves' hyperthyroidism, and to predict which patients would progress to ophthalmopathy, the study relied on TCR beta repertoire signatures. Study-wide findings and limitations: Sample size was not statistically predetermined, and group allocation was not concealed from the investigators. In cross-validation, the 13-signature model distinguished ophthalmopathy from stable hyperthyroidism with about 89% sensitivity and 81.08% specificity, while in the test set the corresponding values were roughly 80% and 75%. Most expanded thyroid clonotypes with a frequency above 0.001 also appeared in blood, which suggests that blood repertoires may reflect the immune response in the thyroid. In validation, the model predicted ophthalmopathy progression with 70.59% sensitivity and about 73% specificity; eleven to twelve predicted patients were CT-confirmed with GO in a median of about 7.1 months.

For repertoire sequencing, the TCR beta CDR3 regions were amplified from RNA transcripts. The first round of RT-PCR was done with HTBI primers and the Qiagen OneStep RT-PCR kit, and was followed by a second round of multiplex PCR, then size selection and purification. Libraries were sequenced on an Illumina HiSeq2000 using paired-end 100 bp reads. From the authors' description of their analysis: SOAPnuke was used for read processing, and reads with adapters, uncalled bases, a mean Phred below 15, or no exact constant-primer or identifier match were discarded. High-quality paired reads were merged with COPE v1.2.5. Unique nucleotide sequences were defined as clonotypes and aligned to IMGT TRB V, D and J references using MiTCR v1.1. Only V-J combinations with frequency above 0.0001 were analysed, covering around 99% of repertoires. For each V-J combination, a TCR clonal expansion and chaos score was defined as the ratio of F50 clonal expansion to chaos observed in the TCRdist matrix. Welch's t-statistics and random forest were used to reduce features to 13 V-J combinations, which were fed into a naive Bayes classifier. Thyroid-blood repertoire similarity was quantified with the Morisita-Horn index. In-frame beta chains were kept once TCRdb had trimmed the public reads at Q25 with fastp and called clones with MiXCR. All rows with the same CDR3 protein become a single entry with the most common DNA and genes. The V and J calls reflect TCRdb's pipeline rather than the authors' work. For this sample there are 200,000 to 300,000 distinct CDR3 sequences; about 46% appear just once. Approximately 44% of the sample lies in the top ten.

This clonotype has more than one count but fewer than ten. The target of this receptor is not known. Per-base quality was not reported, and no clone a single base away is much larger than it. The germline V gene (reference sequence) yields LNHDA for CDR1 and SQIVND for CDR2. The V end gives up 7 bases and the J end 0 bases, leaving 8 bases in the junction not matched to a gene. Reading from cysteine to phenylalanine, the CDR3 counts 16 amino acids. Only the CDR3 DNA is retained, 48 bases long and in frame from the first base. Ophthalmopathy patients had moderately to severely active disease, Clinical Activity Score of at least 3, NOSPECS grade of at least 4, and disease duration under 3 months. Anyone with other autoimmune diseases, uncontrolled infections, pregnancy or lactation was excluded from the study. Clinical symptoms, serum thyroxine, TRAb, thyroid ultrasound and orbital computed tomography were used for diagnosis. PBMCs were isolated from 10 ml of fresh peripheral blood by Ficoll-Paque density gradient centrifugation. Trizol reagent was used to extract the total RNA, and its quality was then checked on an Agilent 2100 Bioanalyzer.

Sequenced: peripheral blood. The chain joins TRBV19 to TRBJ1-4; 7 middle bases align to TRBD1. The TCR originated in an adult man with Graves' ophthalmopathy. The DNA sequence is as follows: TGTGCCAGTACCTCGGACAGGTCTGCAACTAATGAAAAACTGTTTTTT. The translation is CASTSDRSATNEKLFF.